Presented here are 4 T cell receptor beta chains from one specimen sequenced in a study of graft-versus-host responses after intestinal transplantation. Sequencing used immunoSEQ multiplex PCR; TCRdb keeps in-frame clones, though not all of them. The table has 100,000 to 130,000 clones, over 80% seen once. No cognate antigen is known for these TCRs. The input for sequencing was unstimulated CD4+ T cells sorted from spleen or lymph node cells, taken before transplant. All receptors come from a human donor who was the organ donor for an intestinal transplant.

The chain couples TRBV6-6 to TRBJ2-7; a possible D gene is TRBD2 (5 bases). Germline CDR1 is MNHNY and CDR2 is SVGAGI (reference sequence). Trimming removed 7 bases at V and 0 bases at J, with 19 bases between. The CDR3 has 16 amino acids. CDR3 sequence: CASTSRGGGGSYEQYF. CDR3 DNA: TGTGCCAGCACCTCCCGGGGTGGCGGCGGCTCCTACGAGCAGTACTTC.

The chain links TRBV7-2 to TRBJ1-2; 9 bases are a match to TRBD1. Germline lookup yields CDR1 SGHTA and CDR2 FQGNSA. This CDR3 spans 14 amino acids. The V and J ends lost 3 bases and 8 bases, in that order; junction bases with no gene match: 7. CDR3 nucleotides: TGTGCCAGCAGCTTCCGGGACAGGGCTCGCGGCTACACCTTC. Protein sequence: CASSFRDRARGYTF.

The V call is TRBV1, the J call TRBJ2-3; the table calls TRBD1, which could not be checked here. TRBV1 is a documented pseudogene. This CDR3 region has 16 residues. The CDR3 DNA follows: TGCACCAGCAGCCAAGACGGCAGGGTCTGTGCAGATACGCAGTATTTT. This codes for CTSSQDGRVCADTQYF.

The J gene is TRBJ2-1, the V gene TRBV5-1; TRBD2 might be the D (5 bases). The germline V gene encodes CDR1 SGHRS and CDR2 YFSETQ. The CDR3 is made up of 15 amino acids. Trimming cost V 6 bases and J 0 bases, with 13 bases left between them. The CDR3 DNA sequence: TGCGCCAGCAAAGAGCGGCATAGCTCCTACAATGAGCAGTTCTTC. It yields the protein CASKERHSSYNEQFF.